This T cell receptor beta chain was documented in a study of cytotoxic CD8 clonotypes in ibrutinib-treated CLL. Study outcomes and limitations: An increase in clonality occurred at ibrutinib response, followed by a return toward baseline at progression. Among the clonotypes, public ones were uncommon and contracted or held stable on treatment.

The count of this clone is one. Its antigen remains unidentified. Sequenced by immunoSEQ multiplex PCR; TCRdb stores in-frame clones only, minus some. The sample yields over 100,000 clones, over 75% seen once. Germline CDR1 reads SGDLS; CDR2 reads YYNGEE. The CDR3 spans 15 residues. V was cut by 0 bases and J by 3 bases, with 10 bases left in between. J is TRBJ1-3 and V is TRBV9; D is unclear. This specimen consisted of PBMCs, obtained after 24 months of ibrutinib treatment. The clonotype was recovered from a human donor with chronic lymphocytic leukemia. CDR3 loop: CASSVDERLGNTIYF. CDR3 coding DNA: TGTGCCAGCAGCGTAGACGAGAGGCTTGGAAACACCATATATTTT.